This paragraph covers one T cell receptor beta chain sequence. Its antigen has not been determined. No qualities accompany the bases; no much larger clone lies one base away. TCRbeta CDR3 regions were amplified from genomic DNA using the immunoSEQ Assay, a bias-controlled multiplex PCR. The authors processed their data as follows. The number of nucleated cells in each sample was estimated from the amplification of reference gene primers within the assay. To quantify the absolute abundance of each unique TCRbeta CDR3 rearrangement, sequence reads were collapsed and filtered. For each sample, productive Simpson clonality was calculated as the square root of Simpson's diversity index over productive rearrangements. TCRdb holds this immuneACCESS table with in-frame rearrangements only. Some clones are missing; in checked studies, unresolved V genes explain under half, and the rest has no known cause. Clone size and V and J calls were adopted from that table, with D and trimming inferred from the DNA. The sample table records about 290,000 clones; roughly 86% of these occur just once. Around 10% of the sample is in the top ten clones.

One collaborating source in Seattle enrolled patients during active infection and followed them longitudinally through the course of disease. Whole blood was collected in K2EDTA tubes by collaborating institutions according to the institutions' own protocols. For TCRbeta analysis, collaborator samples were shipped as frozen whole blood, as isolated PBMCs, or as DNA extracted from either sample type. CDR1 and CDR2, per the germline V gene, are SNHLY and FYNNEI. V trim: 4 bases; J trim: 4 bases; unmatched bases: 2. The CDR3 sequence holds 15 residues, the cysteine and phenylalanine included. Only the CDR3 region is kept as DNA, spanning 45 bases read in frame from base 1. This sample was taken from a study of blood T cell repertoires in COVID-19 (dated by TCRdb to 2020 to 2022). Background for the entire study: The collaborator samples originated in the United States, Italy and Spain and spanned the acute and convalescent phases of COVID-19. The prospective study material was composed of cDNA or gDNA derived from T cells, B-cell-depleted T cells, or PBMCs. Subjects who had been exposed to COVID-19, were actively infected with it, or had recovered from it provided the deeply sampled blood TCRbeta repertoires that made up the dataset. The repertoires were released in a freely available public database intended as a resource for research on the immune response to SARS-CoV-2. Samples were obtained from the ongoing ImmuneRACE study (first 160 participants) and from some 1,300 subjects provided by 6 global collaborators. A de-identified subject ID, COVID-19 status, age in years and sex were almost always included in the sample metadata. Where available, HLA class I and class II types were obtained from metadata supplied by the sample provider rather than from assay-based typing.

General study outcomes and caveats: The quantity of clinical and demographic metadata differed by source and by participant and was supplied without curation.

Material for sequencing was peripheral blood. The rearrangement joined TRBV2 to TRBJ2-5; 14 bases in the middle match TRBD2. The clonotype was recovered from a young woman with COVID-19, enrolled during active disease. The CDR3 sequence is CASSGTSGGIETQYF. The base sequence is TGTGCCAGCAGTGGGACTAGCGGGGGGATAGAGACCCAGTACTTC.